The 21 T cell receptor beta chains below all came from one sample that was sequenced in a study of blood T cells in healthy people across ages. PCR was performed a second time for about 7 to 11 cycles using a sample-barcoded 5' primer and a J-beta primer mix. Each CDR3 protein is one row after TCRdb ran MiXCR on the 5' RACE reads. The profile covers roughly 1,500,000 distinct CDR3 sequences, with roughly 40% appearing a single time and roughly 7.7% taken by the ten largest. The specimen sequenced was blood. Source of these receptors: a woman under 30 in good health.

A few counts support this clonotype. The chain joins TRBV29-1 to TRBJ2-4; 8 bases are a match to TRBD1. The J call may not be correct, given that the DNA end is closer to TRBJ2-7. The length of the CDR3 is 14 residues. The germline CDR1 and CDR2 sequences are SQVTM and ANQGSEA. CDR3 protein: CSAVPQGARSEQYF. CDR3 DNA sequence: TGCAGCGCAGTACCCCAGGGGGCTCGTAGCGAGCAGTACTTC.

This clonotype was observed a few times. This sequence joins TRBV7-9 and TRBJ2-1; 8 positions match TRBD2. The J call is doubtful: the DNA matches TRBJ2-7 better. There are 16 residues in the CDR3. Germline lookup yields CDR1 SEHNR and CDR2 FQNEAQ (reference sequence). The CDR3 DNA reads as TGTGCCAGCAGCCCGCGGGGGGCTAGCGGTTACAATGAGCAGTACTTC. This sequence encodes CASSPRGASGYNEQYF.

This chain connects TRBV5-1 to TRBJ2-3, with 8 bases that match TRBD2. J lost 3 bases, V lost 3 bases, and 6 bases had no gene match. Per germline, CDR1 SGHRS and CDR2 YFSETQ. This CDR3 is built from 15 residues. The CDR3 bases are TGCGCCAGCAGCTATAGCGGGGACATTACAGATACGCAGTATTTT. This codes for CASSYSGDITDTQYF.

The CDR3: CSARGGVSNQPQHF. The CDR3, as DNA: TGCAGTGCCCGGGGTGGGGTTAGCAATCAGCCCCAGCATTTT. The chain recombines TRBV20-1 with TRBJ1-5, with unresolved D. CDR3 length: 14 residues. Trimming cost V 6 bases and J 0 bases, with 12 bases left between them. Germline CDR1 is DFQATT and CDR2 is SNEGSKA (reference sequence).

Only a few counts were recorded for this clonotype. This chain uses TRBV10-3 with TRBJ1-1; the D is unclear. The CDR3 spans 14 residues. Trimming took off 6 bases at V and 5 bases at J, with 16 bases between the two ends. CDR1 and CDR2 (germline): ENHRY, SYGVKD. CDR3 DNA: TGTGCCATCAGCCAGCCCTACTTGGAGACTGAAGCTTTCTTT. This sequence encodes CAISQPYLETEAFF.

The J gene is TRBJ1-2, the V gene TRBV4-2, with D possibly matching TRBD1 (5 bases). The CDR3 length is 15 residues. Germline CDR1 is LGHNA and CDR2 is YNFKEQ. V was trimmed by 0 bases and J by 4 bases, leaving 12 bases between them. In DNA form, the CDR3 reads TGTGCCAGCAGCCAAGATCGGGGCAGGCCCTATGGCTACACCTTC. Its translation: CASSQDRGRPYGYTF.

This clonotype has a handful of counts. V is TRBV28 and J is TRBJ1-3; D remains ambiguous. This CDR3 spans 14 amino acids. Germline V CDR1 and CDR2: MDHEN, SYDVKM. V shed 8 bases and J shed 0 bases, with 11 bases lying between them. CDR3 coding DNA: TGTGCCAGCGGGAGCTGGTTCTCTGGAAACACCATATATTTT. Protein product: CASGSWFSGNTIYF.

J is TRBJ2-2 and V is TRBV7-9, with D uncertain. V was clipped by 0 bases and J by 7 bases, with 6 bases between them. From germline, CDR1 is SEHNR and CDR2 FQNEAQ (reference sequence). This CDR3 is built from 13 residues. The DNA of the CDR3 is TGTGCCAGCAGCTTAGCGGGCTTCGGGGAGCTGTTTTTT. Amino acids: CASSLAGFGELFF.

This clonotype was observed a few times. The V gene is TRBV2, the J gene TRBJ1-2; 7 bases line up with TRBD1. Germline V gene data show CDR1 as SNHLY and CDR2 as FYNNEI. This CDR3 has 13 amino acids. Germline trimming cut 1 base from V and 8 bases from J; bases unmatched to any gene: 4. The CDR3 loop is CASSEEAGGGYTF. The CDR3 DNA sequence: TGTGCCAGCAGTGAAGAGGCAGGGGGAGGCTACACCTTC.

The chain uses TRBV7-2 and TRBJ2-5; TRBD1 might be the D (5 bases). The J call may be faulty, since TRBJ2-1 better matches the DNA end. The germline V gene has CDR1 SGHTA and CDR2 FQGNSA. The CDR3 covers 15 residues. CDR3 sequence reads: CASSLGRAQQETQFF. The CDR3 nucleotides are TGTGCCAGCAGCTTAGGCAGGGCTCAGCAAGAGACCCAGTTCTTC.

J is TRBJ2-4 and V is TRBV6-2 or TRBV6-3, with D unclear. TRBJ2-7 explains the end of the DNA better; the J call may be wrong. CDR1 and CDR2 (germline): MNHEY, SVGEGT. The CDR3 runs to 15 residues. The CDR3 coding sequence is TGTGCCAGCAGTGGGGTCCGGCAGATCTCGGCCGAGCAGTACTTC. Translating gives CASSGVRQISAEQYF.

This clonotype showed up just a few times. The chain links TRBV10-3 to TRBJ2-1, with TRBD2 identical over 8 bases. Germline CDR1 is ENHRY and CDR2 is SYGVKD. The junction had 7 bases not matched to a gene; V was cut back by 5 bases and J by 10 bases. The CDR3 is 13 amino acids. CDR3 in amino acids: CAISSGTRKEQFF. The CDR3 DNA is TGTGCCATCAGTTCCGGGACTAGGAAAGAGCAGTTCTTC.

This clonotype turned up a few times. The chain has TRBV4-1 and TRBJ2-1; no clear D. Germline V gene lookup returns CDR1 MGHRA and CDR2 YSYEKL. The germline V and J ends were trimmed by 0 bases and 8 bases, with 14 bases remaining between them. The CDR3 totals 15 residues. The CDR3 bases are TGCGCCAGCAGCCAAGACCCCATCCCAGCAGATGAGCAGTTCTTC. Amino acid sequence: CASSQDPIPADEQFF.

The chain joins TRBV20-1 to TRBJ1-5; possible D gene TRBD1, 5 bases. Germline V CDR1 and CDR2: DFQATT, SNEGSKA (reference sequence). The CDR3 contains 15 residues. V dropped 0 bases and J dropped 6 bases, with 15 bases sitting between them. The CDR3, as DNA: TGCAGTGCTAGAGAGCAAGAGGGGCCGTCTCAGCCCCAGCATTTT. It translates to CSAREQEGPSQPQHF.

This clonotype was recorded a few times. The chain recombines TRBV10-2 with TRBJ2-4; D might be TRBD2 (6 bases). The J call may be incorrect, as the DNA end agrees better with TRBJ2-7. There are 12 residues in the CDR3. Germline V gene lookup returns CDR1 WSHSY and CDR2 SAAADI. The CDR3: CAPDGGWNEQYF. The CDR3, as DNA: TGCGCCCCCGATGGGGGGTGGAACGAGCAGTACTTC.

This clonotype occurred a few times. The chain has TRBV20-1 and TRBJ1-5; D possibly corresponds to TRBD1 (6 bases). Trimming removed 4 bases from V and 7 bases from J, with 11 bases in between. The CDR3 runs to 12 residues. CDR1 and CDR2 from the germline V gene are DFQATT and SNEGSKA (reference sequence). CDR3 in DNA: TGCAGTGCTACACAGGGAAGCCAGCCCCAGCATTTT. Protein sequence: CSATQGSQPQHF.

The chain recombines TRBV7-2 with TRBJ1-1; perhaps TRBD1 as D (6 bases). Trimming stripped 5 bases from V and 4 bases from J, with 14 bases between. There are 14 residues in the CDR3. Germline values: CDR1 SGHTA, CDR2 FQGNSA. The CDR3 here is CASSPDSRATEAFF. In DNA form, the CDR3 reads TGTGCCAGCAGCCCGGACAGTCGGGCCACTGAAGCTTTCTTT.

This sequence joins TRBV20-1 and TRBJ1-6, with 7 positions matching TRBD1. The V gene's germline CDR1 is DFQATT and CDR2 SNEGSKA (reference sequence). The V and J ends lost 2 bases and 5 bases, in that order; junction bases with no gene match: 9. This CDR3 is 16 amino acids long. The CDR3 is CSARPQTGTDNSPLHF. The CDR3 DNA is TGCAGTGCTAGACCTCAAACCGGGACAGATAATTCACCCCTCCACTTT.

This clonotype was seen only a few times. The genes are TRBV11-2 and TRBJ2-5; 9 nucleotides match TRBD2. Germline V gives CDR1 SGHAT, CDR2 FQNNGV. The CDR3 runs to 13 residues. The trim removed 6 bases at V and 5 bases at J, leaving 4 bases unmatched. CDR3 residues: CASRSGGRETQYF. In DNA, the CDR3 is TGTGCCAGCAGAAGCGGGGGGAGGGAGACCCAGTACTTC.

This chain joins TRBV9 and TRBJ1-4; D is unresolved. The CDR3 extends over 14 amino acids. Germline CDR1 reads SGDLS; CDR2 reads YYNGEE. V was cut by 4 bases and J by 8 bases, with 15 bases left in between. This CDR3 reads CASSPHTEEEKLFF. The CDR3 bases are TGTGCCAGCAGCCCTCATACCGAGGAGGAAAAACTGTTTTTT.

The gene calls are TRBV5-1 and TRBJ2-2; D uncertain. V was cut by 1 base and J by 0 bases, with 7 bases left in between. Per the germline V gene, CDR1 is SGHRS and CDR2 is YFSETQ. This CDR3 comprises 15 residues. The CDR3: CASSLFGPNTGELFF. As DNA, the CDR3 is TGCGCCAGCAGCTTGTTCGGACCGAACACCGGGGAGCTGTTTTTT.